This T cell receptor beta chain came from a study of blood T cell repertoires in COVID-19. The CDR3 sequence is 15 residues long. Per germline, CDR1 KGHDR and CDR2 SFDVKD. The germline V and J ends were trimmed by 2 bases and 2 bases, with 10 bases remaining between them. Sequencing used immunoSEQ multiplex PCR; TCRdb keeps in-frame clones, though not all of them. The table shows tens of thousands of clones, with about 80% occurring only once. This clonotype was obtained from a human donor in a cohort sampled during active COVID-19. The chain recombines TRBV24-1 with TRBJ2-3, with D perhaps TRBD2 (6 bases). Source material: peripheral blood. CDR3 region: CATSDSAGPTDTQYF. The CDR3 bases are TGTGCCACCAGTGATTCGGCGGGACCCACAGATACGCAGTATTTT.